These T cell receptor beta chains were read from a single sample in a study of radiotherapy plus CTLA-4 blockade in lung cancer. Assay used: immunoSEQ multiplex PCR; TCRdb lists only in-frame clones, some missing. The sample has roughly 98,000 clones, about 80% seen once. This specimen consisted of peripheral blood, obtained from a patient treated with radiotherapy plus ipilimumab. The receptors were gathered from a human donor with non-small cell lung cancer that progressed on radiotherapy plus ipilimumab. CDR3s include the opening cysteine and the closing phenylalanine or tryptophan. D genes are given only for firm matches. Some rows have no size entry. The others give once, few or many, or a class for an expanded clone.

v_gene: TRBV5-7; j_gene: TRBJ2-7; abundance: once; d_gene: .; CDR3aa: CASSVSGRYYEQYF; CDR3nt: TGTGCCAGCAGCGTTAGCGGAAGATACTACGAGCAGTACTTC
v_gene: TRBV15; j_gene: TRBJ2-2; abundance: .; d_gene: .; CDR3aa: CATSREASANTGELFF; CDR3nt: TGTGCCACCAGCAGAGAGGCGAGCGCGAACACCGGGGAGCTGTTTTTT
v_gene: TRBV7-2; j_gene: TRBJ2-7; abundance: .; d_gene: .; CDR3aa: CASSSRGQNYEQYF; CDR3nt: TGTGCCAGCAGCTCACGGGGACAAAACTACGAGCAGTACTTC
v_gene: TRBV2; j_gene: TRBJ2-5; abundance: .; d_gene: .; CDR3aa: CASSGGLGETQYF; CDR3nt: TGTGCCAGCAGTGGCGGGTTAGGGGAGACCCAGTACTTC
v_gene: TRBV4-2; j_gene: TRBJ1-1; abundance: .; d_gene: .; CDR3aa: CASSQSAIMNTEAFF; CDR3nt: TGTGCCAGCAGCCAATCTGCCATAATGAACACTGAAGCTTTCTTT
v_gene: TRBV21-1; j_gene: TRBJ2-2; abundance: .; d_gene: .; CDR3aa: CASSKGFHRGRGTLTMGTGELFF; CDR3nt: TGTGCCAGCAGCAAAGGGTTTCACAGGGGGCGAGGGACTCTAACAATGGGGACCGGGGAGCTGTTTTTT
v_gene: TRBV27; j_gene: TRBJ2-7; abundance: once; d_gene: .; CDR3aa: CASRGRREQYF; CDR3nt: TGTGCCAGCAGGGGACGGCGGGAGCAGTACTTC
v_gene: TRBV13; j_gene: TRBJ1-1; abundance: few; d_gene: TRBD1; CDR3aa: CASSLGPLLTGGDTEAFF; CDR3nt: TGTGCCAGCAGCTTAGGCCCCCTCCTGACAGGGGGTGACACTGAAGCTTTCTTT
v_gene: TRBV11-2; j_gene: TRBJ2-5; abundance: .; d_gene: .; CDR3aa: CASSLGAGVETQYF; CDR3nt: TGTGCCAGCAGCTTGGGGGCGGGAGTAGAGACCCAGTACTTC
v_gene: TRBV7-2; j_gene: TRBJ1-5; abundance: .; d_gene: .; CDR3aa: CASSLAGLYSNQPQHF; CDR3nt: TGTGCCAGCAGCTTAGCTGGACTATATAGCAATCAGCCCCAGCATTTT
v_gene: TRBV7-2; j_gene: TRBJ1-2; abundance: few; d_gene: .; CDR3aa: CASSPSLYGYTF; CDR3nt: TGTGCCAGCAGTCCTTCTCTTTACGGCTACACCTTC
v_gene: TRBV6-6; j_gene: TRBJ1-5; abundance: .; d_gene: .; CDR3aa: CASSYAGGQPQHF; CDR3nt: TGTGCCAGCAGTTACGCAGGTGGTCAGCCCCAGCATTTT
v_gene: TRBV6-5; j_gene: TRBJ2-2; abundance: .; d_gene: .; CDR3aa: CASSYRGSSTGELFF; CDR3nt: TGTGCCAGCAGTTACCGGGGCAGCTCAACCGGGGAGCTGTTTTTT